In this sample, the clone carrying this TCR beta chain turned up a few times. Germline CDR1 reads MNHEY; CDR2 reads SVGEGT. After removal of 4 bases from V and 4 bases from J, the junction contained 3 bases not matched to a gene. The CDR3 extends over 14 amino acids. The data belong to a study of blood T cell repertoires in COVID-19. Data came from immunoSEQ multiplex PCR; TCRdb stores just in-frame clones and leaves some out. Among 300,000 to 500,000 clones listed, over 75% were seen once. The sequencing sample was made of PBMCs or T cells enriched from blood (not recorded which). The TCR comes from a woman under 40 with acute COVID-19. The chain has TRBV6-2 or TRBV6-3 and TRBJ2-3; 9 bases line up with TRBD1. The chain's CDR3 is CASSWDREADTQYF. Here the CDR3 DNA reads TGTGCCAGCAGTTGGGACAGGGAGGCAGATACGCAGTATTTT.